What follows are 18 T cell receptor beta chains derived from one specimen sequenced in a study of T cells in Graves' hyperthyroidism and ophthalmopathy. Authors of the study amplified TCR beta CDR3 regions from RNA transcripts. The HTBI set primed first-round TCR CDR3 RT-PCR. TCRdb recomputed calls from the multiplex PCR reads with MiXCR, one row per CDR3 protein. The data show 600,000 or so distinct CDR3 sequences, more than 12% seen once. Input material: blood. These receptors were obtained from a woman aged 45-60 years with Graves' ophthalmopathy.

This clonotype was observed at least ten times. V is TRBV18 and J is TRBJ2-7, with a possible D match to TRBD2 (5 bases). V was pared by 2 bases and J by 2 bases, with 16 bases between. This CDR3 region has 16 residues. CDR1 is KGHSH, CDR2 LQKENI, per germline. CDR3 nucleotides: TGTGCCAGCTCACCATTGGCCCCGTCCGGGACCTACGAGCAGTACTTC. It translates to CASSPLAPSGTYEQYF.

This clonotype was counted ten times or more. CDR3 sequence: CATSDPRDSYNEQFF. CDR3 nucleotides: TGTGCCACCAGTGATCCCCGGGACAGCTACAATGAGCAGTTCTTC. The chain is built from TRBV24-1 and TRBJ2-1, with TRBD1 matching over 7 bases. CDR1 KGHDR and CDR2 SFDVKD come from the germline V gene. V was pared by 3 bases and J by 3 bases, with 4 bases of the junction left unmatched. The CDR3 is 15 amino acids.

A remark on this clonotype: It may be a read error: a sequence one base away is much more abundant. J is TRBJ1-2 and V is TRBV30; TRBD1 is a possible D gene (6 bases). Looked up from germline, CDR1 is GTSNPN and CDR2 is SVGIG (reference sequence). The CDR3 sequence is 12 residues long. The chain's CDR3 is CAWIPGLGGCTF. Here the CDR3 DNA reads TGTGCCTGGATCCCAGGGTTGGGGGGCTGCACCTTC.

This chain uses TRBV29-1 with TRBJ1-1, with unresolved D. Germline V gene lookup returns CDR1 SQVTM and CDR2 ANQGSEA. V lost 0 bases and J lost 8, with 19 bases in between. There are 15 residues in the CDR3. The chain's CDR3 is CSVEDREEGHWEAFF. In DNA form, the CDR3 reads TGCAGCGTTGAAGATAGGGAAGAAGGCCATTGGGAAGCTTTCTTT.

In DNA form, the CDR3 reads TGTGCCAGCAGCCCACAGACAGTAAGCCTTGAGACCCAGTACTTC. As protein: CASSPQTVSLETQYF. This sequence joins TRBV5-6 and TRBJ2-5; a possible D gene is TRBD1 (5 bases). The V and J ends lost 4 bases and 5 bases respectively, with 18 bases between them. Germline V CDR1 and CDR2: SGHDT, YYEEEE. This CDR3 spans 15 amino acids.

This clonotype was counted ten times or more. The V gene is TRBV28, the J gene TRBJ2-1, with D tentatively TRBD1 or TRBD2 (5 bases each). CDR3 length: 12 amino acids. V lost 7 bases and J lost 7, with 11 bases in between. Germline V gene data show CDR1 as MDHEN and CDR2 as SYDVKM. Here the CDR3 reads CASKDEGNEQFF. DNA for the CDR3: TGTGCCAGCAAGGATGAGGGGAATGAGCAGTTCTTC.

V and J are TRBV5-1 and TRBJ2-1; TRBD1 matches at 10 bases. With V trimmed by 5 bases and J by 6 bases, 11 bases remained unmatched. The CDR3 runs to 16 residues. CDR1 is SGHRS and CDR2 is YFSETQ in the germline V gene. CDR3 nucleotide sequence: TGCGCCAGCAGAGCGACAGGGGGCAATAGGGGCAATGAGCAGTTCTTC. This gives the protein CASRATGGNRGNEQFF.

J is TRBJ1-2 and V is TRBV9; D is perhaps TRBD1 (5 bases). Germline CDR1 is SGDLS and CDR2 is YYNGEE. V gave up 4 bases and J gave up 6 bases, with 10 bases separating them. The CDR3 totals 12 residues. CDR3 sequence reads: CASSTRQNGYTF. For the CDR3, the DNA is TGTGCCAGCAGCACCCGACAGAATGGCTACACCTTC.

This clonotype appeared many times. The chain combines TRBV28 with TRBJ2-1; D is ambiguous. The CDR3 loop spans 12 amino acids. V lost 7 bases and J 3 bases, leaving 7 bases between the germline ends. Germline lookup yields CDR1 MDHEN and CDR2 SYDVKM. CDR3 in amino acids: CASTVGYNEQFF. The CDR3 coding sequence is TGTGCCAGCACGGTGGGCTACAATGAGCAGTTCTTC.

V and J are TRBV20-1 and TRBJ2-7; the D gene is possibly TRBD2 (5 bases). The CDR3 is 10 residues long. CDR1 and CDR2 (germline): DFQATT, SNEGSKA (reference sequence). V lost 5 bases and J 6 bases, leaving 8 bases between the germline ends. The CDR3 coding sequence is TGCAGTGCTTTCCGGGGCGAGCAGTACTTC. Its translation is CSAFRGEQYF.

In the case of this clonotype: Being one base from a much bigger clone, this may be a read error. This chain joins TRBV27 and TRBJ2-1, with a possible D match to TRBD1 (5 bases). There are 14 residues in the CDR3. In germline, CDR1 is MNHEY, CDR2 SMNVEV (reference sequence). The CDR3 bases are TGTGCCAGCAGTTTATCAGGCCCCAGGGATGAGCAGTCCTTC. Translation gives CASSLSGPRDEQSF.

The chain uses TRBV27 and TRBJ2-5; possibly TRBD1 or TRBD2 for D (5 bases each). This CDR3 is built from 14 residues. Germline assignment: CDR1 MNHEY and CDR2 SMNVEV (reference sequence). The V and J ends lost 11 bases and 4 bases respectively, with 20 bases between them. DNA of the CDR3: TGTGCCGCTTCCACGAGCCGGGACGGAGAGACCCAGTACTTC. Amino acid sequence: CAASTSRDGETQYF.

This chain joins TRBV12-5 and TRBJ2-3; 13 nucleotides match TRBD2. The CDR3 has 16 residues. The ends lost 4 bases at V and 2 bases at J; junction bases unmatched: 3. Germline lookup yields CDR1 LGHNT and CDR2 FRNRAP. The CDR3 region is CASGSGLAGVTDTQYF. The CDR3 DNA reads as TGTGCTAGTGGTTCCGGACTAGCGGGAGTCACAGATACGCAGTATTTT.

This clonotype appeared a few times. This chain connects TRBV9 to TRBJ2-3; TRBD2 matches 16 bases. The CDR3 has 17 residues. The germline V gene encodes CDR1 SGDLS and CDR2 YYNGEE. With 2 bases clipped from V and 6 bases from J, the junction kept 6 bases outside the gene matches. In DNA, the CDR3 is TGTGCCAGCAGCGTTAGTGGGACTAGCGGGGGGGTGGATACGCAGTATTTT. This sequence encodes CASSVSGTSGGVDTQYF.

This clonotype was observed a few times. The V and J genes are TRBV4-3 and TRBJ2-1; D may be TRBD1 (6 bases). The V and J ends lost 1 base and 0 bases respectively, with 16 bases between them. The germline V gene has CDR1 LGHNA and CDR2 YSLEER. The CDR3 totals 18 residues. CDR3 sequence reads: CASSQVPTGLSSYNEQFF. In nucleotides, the CDR3 is TGCGCCAGCAGCCAAGTCCCGACAGGCCTGAGCTCCTACAATGAGCAGTTCTTC.

In its sample, this clonotype was seen many times. V and J are TRBV12-3 or TRBV12-4 and TRBJ1-1; D is unresolved. V was pared by 7 bases and J by 0 bases, with 12 bases between. The CDR3 has 14 residues. The CDR3 sequence is CASTPSYMNTEAFF. The CDR3 coding sequence is TGTGCCAGCACCCCCAGCTATATGAACACTGAAGCTTTCTTT.

The chain recombines TRBV19 with TRBJ1-5; D not certain. The germline gives CDR1 LNHDA, CDR2 SQIVND (reference sequence). V was trimmed by 6 bases and J by 4 bases, leaving 19 bases between them. The CDR3 has 16 amino acids. CDR3 nucleotide sequence: TGTGCCAGTAGGTTGGGCTATGACACCAATAATCAGCCCCAGCATTTT. Residues: CASRLGYDTNNQPQHF.

Remarks on this clonotype: This may arise from a read error, as a much more abundant clone is one base away. The J gene is TRBJ2-3, the V gene TRBV29-1; D gene uncertain. Germline CDR1 SQVTM, CDR2 ANQGSEA. V lost 0 bases, J lost 5 bases, and 9 bases lay in between. The CDR3 consists of 13 residues. The CDR3 DNA reads TGCAGCGTTGAAGATGGAGTAGGAGATACGCAGTATTTT. The encoded protein is CSVEDGVGDTQYF.